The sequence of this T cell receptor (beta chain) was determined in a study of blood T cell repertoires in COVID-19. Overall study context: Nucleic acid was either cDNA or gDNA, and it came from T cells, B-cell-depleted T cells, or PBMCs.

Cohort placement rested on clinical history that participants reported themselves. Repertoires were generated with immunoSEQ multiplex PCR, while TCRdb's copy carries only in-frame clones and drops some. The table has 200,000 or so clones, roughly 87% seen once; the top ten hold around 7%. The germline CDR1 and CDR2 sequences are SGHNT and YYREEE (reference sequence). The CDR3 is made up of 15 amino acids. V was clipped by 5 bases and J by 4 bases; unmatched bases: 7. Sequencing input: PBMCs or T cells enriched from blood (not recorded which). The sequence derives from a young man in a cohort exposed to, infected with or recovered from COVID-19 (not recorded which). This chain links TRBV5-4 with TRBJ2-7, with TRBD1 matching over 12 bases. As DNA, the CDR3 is TGTGCCAGCAGTTCGCCGGGACAGGGGGCGTACGAGCAGTACTTC. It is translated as CASSSPGQGAYEQYF.